This T cell receptor (beta chain) was documented in a study of human T cells and chemical hapten exposure. Blood, whole and unfractionated, served as the source for total RNA extraction. Germline V gene data show CDR1 as SQVTM and CDR2 as ANQGSEA. The CDR3 runs 15 residues. V shed 7 bases and J shed 4 bases, with 21 bases lying between them. Unique molecular identifiers were affixed to discrete cDNA molecules within the library. TCRdb reprocessed the reads with MiXCR, giving one entry per CDR3 protein. The table records fewer than 4,000 distinct CDR3 sequences, around 53% of them present only once. Sequenced sample: whole blood. This sequence was found in a human donor who had alopecia or was a healthy volunteer (not recorded which). Some clones in this sample may be carry-over from other donors' samples. This table probably holds off-target reads from a library built for another chain. The rearrangement uses TRBV29-1 and TRBJ2-3; D is possibly TRBD1 (6 bases). CDR3 sequence reads: CSAVFRQVVPDTQYF. Written as DNA, the CDR3 is TGCAGCGCAGTCTTCCGACAGGTTGTCCCAGATACGCAGTATTTT.